The 10 T cell receptor beta chains presented below share a single source sample, sequenced in a study of blood T cell repertoires in COVID-19. This table comes from immunoSEQ multiplex PCR, and its TCRdb copy is limited to in-frame clones, with some not included. The top ten hold about 1.6% of the sample, which has 410,000 or so clones, 70% to 90% seen once. Sequencing was performed on peripheral blood. Receptors originate from a woman aged 40 to 50 with COVID-19, enrolled during active disease.

The V call is TRBV14, the J call TRBJ2-7, with D perhaps matching TRBD2 (6 bases). V dropped 1 base and J dropped 2 bases, with 12 bases sitting between them. The germline V gene encodes CDR1 SGHDN and CDR2 FVKESK. The CDR3 has 15 amino acids. The CDR3 protein is CASSQGTGAPYEQYF. CDR3 nucleotide sequence: TGTGCCAGCAGCCAAGGGACGGGAGCCCCCTACGAGCAGTACTTC.

This chain links TRBV19 with TRBJ1-1, with D uncertain. Germline V gives CDR1 LNHDA, CDR2 SQIVND (reference sequence). This CDR3 has 12 amino acids. The V end lost 6 bases, the J end lost 8 bases, and 13 bases lay between the germline ends. CDR3 sequence: CASSTPGFEAFF. The CDR3 DNA is TGTGCCAGTAGCACACCGGGGTTCGAAGCTTTCTTT.

The CDR3 region has the DNA TGCGCCAGCAGCTTGGCCGGGACAGGGGGCGAAAACATTCAGTACTTC. Its protein is CASSLAGTGGENIQYF. This chain joins TRBV5-1 and TRBJ2-4; 12 bases fit TRBD1. Per germline, CDR1 SGHRS and CDR2 YFSETQ. This CDR3 comprises 16 residues. J was trimmed by 5 bases and V by 0 bases; bases with no gene match: 3.

The rearrangement joins TRBV4-2 to TRBJ2-5; 9 bases align to TRBD2. The germline V gene encodes CDR1 LGHNA and CDR2 YNFKEQ. Trimming removed 0 bases from V and 6 bases from J; junction bases left unmatched: 11. The CDR3 is 17 residues long. The CDR3 DNA reads TGTGCCAGCAGCCAAGACGGGGCGGGGGGGCCCCGAAAGACCCAGTACTTC. This translates into CASSQDGAGGPRKTQYF.

The rearrangement links TRBV5-1 to TRBJ2-3, with 13 bases that match TRBD2. Germline-derived CDR1 and CDR2 are SGHRS and YFSETQ. Trimming took 4 bases from V and 2 from J; bases not matched to a gene: 4. The CDR3 loop spans 16 amino acids. This CDR3 reads CASSVGTSGDTDTQYF. For the CDR3, the DNA is TGCGCCAGCAGCGTCGGGACTAGCGGGGACACAGATACGCAGTATTTT.

The J gene is TRBJ2-3, the V gene TRBV11-3; possible D gene TRBD1, 6 bases. The germline V gene encodes CDR1 SGHNT and CDR2 YENEEA. The V end lost 5 bases, the J end lost 0 bases, and 15 bases lay between the germline ends. This CDR3 is built from 16 residues. The CDR3, as DNA: TGTGCCAGCAGCCAAGCAGGGGCCCTTAGCACAGATACGCAGTATTTT. Its translation: CASSQAGALSTDTQYF.

This clone has only one observation. V gene TRBV28 combines with J gene TRBJ1-4; no clear D gene. Germline CDR1 is MDHEN and CDR2 is SYDVKM. The CDR3 has 15 amino acids. V was shortened by 3 bases and J by 4 bases, with 12 bases between the two germline ends. This chain's CDR3 is CASSFLLLGNEKLFF. CDR3 nucleotide sequence: TGTGCCAGCAGTTTTTTACTCCTTGGTAATGAAAAACTGTTTTTT.

The chain has TRBV29-1 and TRBJ2-3; weak D call: TRBD1 (6 bases). The germline V gene encodes CDR1 SQVTM and CDR2 ANQGSEA. Trimming left V 4 bases short and J 0 bases short, with 14 bases between. This CDR3 comprises 15 residues. The CDR3 nucleotides read TGCAGCGTTGGGTTCGCAGGGGCAAGCACAGATACGCAGTATTTT. Translating it yields CSVGFAGASTDTQYF.

The V gene is TRBV27, the J gene TRBJ2-7, with D tentatively TRBD1 (6 bases). Germline CDR1 MNHEY, CDR2 SMNVEV (reference sequence). The V end lost 2 bases, the J end lost 6 bases, and 17 bases lay between the germline ends. The CDR3 consists of 15 residues. CDR3 bases: TGTGCCAGCAGTTTAAGGATCAGGGGTCCCACCGAGCAGTACTTC. Amino acid sequence: CASSLRIRGPTEQYF.

This clone was found once. The genes are TRBV6-2 or TRBV6-3 and TRBJ1-5; D gene uncertain. V dropped 0 bases and J dropped 5 bases, with 11 bases sitting between them. The V gene's germline CDR1 is MNHEY and CDR2 SVGEGT. CDR3 length equals 15 residues. CDR3 region: CASSYSTTHYQPQHF. Written as DNA, the CDR3 is TGTGCCAGCAGTTACTCGACAACACATTATCAGCCCCAGCATTTT.